The 15 T cell receptor beta chains given below trace back to one sample, sequenced in a study of CD8 T cells in Susac syndrome. When the RNA was reverse transcribed, random hexamers were used with an input of about 0.5 to 1 ug. TCRdb processed the immunoSEQ multiplex PCR reads anew with MiXCR; each CDR3 protein has one entry. Of 100,000 to 150,000 distinct CDR3 sequences listed, around 94% were seen once; the top ten hold roughly 0.08%. Sample: CD4+ T cells from PBMCs. The receptor source for this set is a human donor in good health.

This rearrangement joins TRBV29-1 to TRBJ1-1; D unclear. Germline V gene lookup returns CDR1 SQVTM and CDR2 ANQGSEA. This CDR3 has 12 amino acids. V gave up 4 bases and J gave up 1 base, with 7 bases separating them. CDR3: CSVGITNTEAFF. The CDR3 coding sequence is TGCAGCGTTGGGATTACGAACACTGAAGCTTTCTTT.

CDR3 sequence (DNA): TGTGCCAGTAGTATAGACCTCGACAGGGCCCCCAAAAACATTCAGTACTTC. It translates to CASSIDLDRAPKNIQYF. This sequence joins TRBV19 and TRBJ2-4; TRBD1 matches 7 bases. The CDR3 is made up of 17 amino acids. Trimming took 0 bases from V and 2 from J; bases not matched to a gene: 7. The germline gives CDR1 LNHDA, CDR2 SQIVND (reference sequence).

The chain joins TRBV2 to TRBJ1-5, with 11 nucleotides matching TRBD1. Losses at the gene ends were 7 bases for V and 7 bases for J; bases not matched to a gene: 9. The CDR3 covers 15 residues. Germline assignment: CDR1 SNHLY and CDR2 FYNNEI. The CDR3 spells CASNPGTGGGQPQHF. The CDR3 nucleotides are TGTGCCAGCAACCCCGGGACAGGGGGAGGACAGCCCCAGCATTTT.

V usage is TRBV4-3 and J usage is TRBJ2-3, with 10 bases identical to TRBD1. Germline assignment: CDR1 LGHNA and CDR2 YSLEER. CDR3 length: 15 amino acids. V was pared by 1 base and J by 4 bases, with 2 bases of the junction left unmatched. The CDR3 is CASSQVGQGADTQYF. CDR3 in DNA: TGCGCCAGCAGCCAAGTCGGACAGGGGGCAGATACGCAGTATTTT.

The CDR3 reads CASSLESSRIDGYTF. Written as DNA, the CDR3 is TGTGCCAGCAGCTTAGAATCCTCCAGGATAGATGGCTACACCTTC. The V gene is TRBV7-2, the J gene TRBJ1-2; D ambiguous. Between the trimmed V and J ends, which lost 1 base and 6 bases, there was a span of 15 bases. Germline-derived CDR1 and CDR2 are SGHTA and FQGNSA. This CDR3 region has 15 residues.

The chain has TRBV6-5 and TRBJ2-7, with 16 positions matching TRBD2. The CDR3 runs to 20 residues. Germline values: CDR1 MNHEY, CDR2 SVGAGI. Losses at the gene ends were 2 bases for V and 7 bases for J; bases not matched to a gene: 17. CDR3 protein: CASSYPFSGTSGRAQLEQYF. The CDR3 DNA reads as TGTGCCAGCAGTTACCCCTTTTCCGGGACTAGCGGGAGGGCCCAGCTGGAGCAGTACTTC.

This clonotype was observed once. The V and J genes are TRBV20-1 and TRBJ2-1, with TRBD2 matching 13 bases. The CDR3 extends over 16 amino acids. Per the germline V gene, CDR1 is DFQATT and CDR2 is SNEGSKA (reference sequence). V gave up 1 base and J gave up 4 bases; unmatched junction bases: 4. CDR3 amino acids: CSARVRTSGSYNEQFF. The CDR3 nucleotides read TGCAGTGCTAGAGTAAGGACTAGCGGGAGTTACAATGAGCAGTTCTTC.

This clonotype was seen only once. The chain joins TRBV5-5 to TRBJ1-1; D remains unclear. This CDR3 comprises 12 residues. Germline CDR1 SGHKS, CDR2 YYEKEE (reference sequence). Trimming stripped 7 bases from V and 4 bases from J, with 11 bases between. For the CDR3, the DNA is TGTGCCAGCGGGTTGGGAAGCACTGAAGCTTTCTTT. Translating it yields CASGLGSTEAFF.

The CDR3 region has the DNA TGTGCCAGCAGCAGAACACCAATGCTTCAGACTTCCAATGAGCAGTTCTTC. It codes for CASSRTPMLQTSNEQFF. V and J are TRBV7-9 and TRBJ2-1; no definite D call. V was shortened by 5 bases and J by 6 bases, with 23 bases between the two germline ends. Germline CDR1 SEHNR, CDR2 FQNEAQ (reference sequence). The CDR3 totals 17 residues.

This CDR3 reads CASSLGTGGSYEQYF. CDR3 nucleotides: TGTGCCAGCAGTTTGGGGACAGGGGGATCCTACGAGCAGTACTTC. The chain recombines TRBV28 with TRBJ2-7; TRBD1 agrees at 11 bases. Trimming cost V 3 bases and J 1 base; bases outside gene matches: 2. The germline V gene encodes CDR1 MDHEN and CDR2 SYDVKM. This CDR3 comprises 15 residues.

This chain links TRBV19 with TRBJ2-6; 9 bases align to TRBD1. Germline V CDR1 and CDR2: LNHDA, SQIVND (reference sequence). The CDR3 sequence is 18 residues long. V lost 7 bases, J lost 4 bases, and 14 bases stayed unmatched. CDR3 region: CASTPTGGPSAGANVLTF. The CDR3 bases are TGTGCCAGTACCCCGACAGGGGGTCCCTCGGCCGGGGCCAACGTCCTGACTTTC.

V is TRBV29-1 and J is TRBJ1-1; D may be TRBD1 (6 bases). V lost 1 base, J lost 2 bases, and 14 bases lay in between. Per the germline V gene, CDR1 is SQVTM and CDR2 is ANQGSEA. CDR3 length: 15 amino acids. This CDR3 is CSVEGMAGANTEAFF. Here the CDR3 DNA reads TGCAGCGTTGAAGGGATGGCAGGGGCAAACACTGAAGCTTTCTTT.

The chain employs TRBV3-1 and TRBJ2-5; maybe TRBD2 (7 bases). The V and J ends lost 7 bases and 4 bases respectively, with 19 bases between them. Germline loops: CDR1 LGHDT, CDR2 YNNKEL (reference sequence). The CDR3 has 15 residues. The CDR3 bases are TGTGCCAGCAAGGGGGGGGCGGGATCCCGAGAGACCCAGTACTTC. Translated, it gives CASKGGAGSRETQYF.

In DNA, the CDR3 is TGTGCCAGCAGCCCAGGTTCCACCATGAACACTGAAGCTTTCTTT. Residues: CASSPGSTMNTEAFF. The chain recombines TRBV3-1 with TRBJ1-1, with D unresolved. The germline V and J ends were trimmed by 4 bases and 0 bases, with 12 bases remaining between them. The CDR3 runs 15 residues. Germline assignment: CDR1 LGHDT and CDR2 YNNKEL (reference sequence).

V is TRBV3-1 and J is TRBJ2-2, with unresolved D. Germline CDR1 is LGHDT and CDR2 is YNNKEL (reference sequence). This CDR3 contains 12 residues. V lost 3 bases and J 6 bases, leaving 5 bases between the germline ends. DNA for the CDR3: TGTGCCAGCAGCCATTTCGCCGGGGAGCTGTTTTTT. Protein: CASSHFAGELFF.